This T cell receptor (beta chain) stems from a study of cytomegalovirus exposure and HLA in healthy donors. Study outcomes and limitations: Roughly uniform sequencing depth across donors was assumed, possibly incorrectly. Sequencing likely caused a cluster of highly shared sequence variants.

Regarding this clone: Its antigen is not known.

V gave up 5 bases and J gave up 8 bases; unmatched junction bases: 11. CDR1 is MNHNY, CDR2 SVGAGI, per germline (reference sequence). The length of the CDR3 is 14 residues. The primer mix had 60 Vbeta and 13 Jbeta primers. This table comes from immunoSEQ multiplex PCR, and its TCRdb copy is limited to in-frame clones, with some not included. This table has roughly 150,000 clones, about 80% appearing once. The clonotype originates from a woman in her thirties or forties in good health and CMV-seronegative. The sequencing sample was made of PBMCs. V gene TRBV6-6 combines with J gene TRBJ1-2; the match to TRBD1 covers 7 bases. The CDR3 DNA is TGTGCCAGCAGTCCACGAGGACAGGAGGCGGGCTACACCTTC. Encoded protein: CASSPRGQEAGYTF.